The source of this T cell receptor (beta chain) is a study of T cell repertoires in cytomegalovirus infection. Turning to the study itself: Indications of both CMV infection and matching HLA type were provided by public TCR beta signatures. General study findings and limits: The cumulative frequency of public TCR beta families identified carriers of CMV plus the relevant HLA. Predominance within the ex vivo response was attributable to HLA-C-restricted CMV-specific TCR beta clonotypes.

TCRdb reanalysed the reads using MiXCR and keeps one entry per CDR3 protein. The sample shows more than 150,000 distinct CDR3 sequences, about 21% of them seen only once. The V gene's germline CDR1 is MNHEY and CDR2 SVGAGI. CDR3 length: 15 amino acids. Trimming stripped 0 bases from V and 2 bases from J, with 9 bases between. Turning to this clonotype: Its target is unknown.

The sample consisted of PBMCs. The genes are TRBV6-5 and TRBJ2-3, with unresolved D. This sequence was found in a human donor in good health (CMV status not recorded). Some clones in this sample may be carry-over from other donors' samples. Here the CDR3 reads CASSYSGPITDTQYF. DNA of the CDR3: TGTGCCAGCAGTTACTCAGGTCCAATCACAGATACGCAGTATTTT.